A single sample gave rise to the 2 T cell receptor beta chains below, sequenced in a study of radiotherapy plus CTLA-4 blockade in lung cancer. Only in-frame clones appear in the TCRdb table, and some are missing; sequencing was by immunoSEQ multiplex PCR. In the table there are about 80,000 clones, approximately 86% of which are singletons. This sample comprised peripheral blood, obtained from a patient treated with radiotherapy plus ipilimumab. All receptors come from a human donor with non-small cell lung cancer who had stable disease on radiotherapy plus ipilimumab.

The chain joins TRBV28 to TRBJ1-5; D gene uncertain. CDR1 is MDHEN and CDR2 is SYDVKM in the germline V gene. CDR3 length equals 15 residues. V was trimmed by 4 bases and J by 0 bases, leaving 10 bases between them. Written as DNA, the CDR3 is TGTGCCAGCAGTTACCTCCAGGCTAGCAATCAGCCCCAGCATTTT. Amino acids: CASSYLQASNQPQHF.

As to this clone: Since the CDR3 does not end with the conserved phenylalanine or tryptophan, this likely comes from a read error. In nucleotides, the CDR3 is TGCGCCAGCTCCCCCTTGGGCACAGATACGCAGTATCTT. Its protein is CASSPLGTDTQYL. The rearrangement uses TRBV5-1 and TRBJ2-3; D not resolved. Per germline, CDR1 SGHRS and CDR2 YFSETQ. Trimming left V 7 bases short and J 1 base short, with 10 bases between. This CDR3 spans 13 amino acids.